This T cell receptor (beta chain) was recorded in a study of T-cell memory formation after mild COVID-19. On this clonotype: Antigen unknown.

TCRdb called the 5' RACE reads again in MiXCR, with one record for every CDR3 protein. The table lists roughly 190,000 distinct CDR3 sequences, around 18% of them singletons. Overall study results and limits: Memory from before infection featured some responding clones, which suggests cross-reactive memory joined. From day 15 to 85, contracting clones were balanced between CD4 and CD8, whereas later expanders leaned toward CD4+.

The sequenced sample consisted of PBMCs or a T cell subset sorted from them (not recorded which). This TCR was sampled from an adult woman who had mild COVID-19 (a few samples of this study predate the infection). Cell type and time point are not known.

This chain's CDR3 is CASSPFSGGAPDTQYF. For the CDR3, the DNA is TGTGCCAGCAGCCCCTTTAGCGGGGGGGCCCCAGATACGCAGTATTTT. V is TRBV3-1 and J is TRBJ2-3; 11 bases are a match to TRBD2. Germline V gene sequence: CDR1 LGHDT, CDR2 YNNKEL (reference sequence). Germline trimming cut 4 bases from V and 4 bases from J; bases unmatched to any gene: 7. The CDR3 runs to 16 residues.